This TCR beta chain was captured in a study of OX40 agonist ivuxolimab in advanced cancers. Findings and caveats of the study: Mean expanded clone counts were higher in CD8+ than CD4+ T cells.

Enrollment shut out patients with autoimmune disease history or systemic immunosuppression. Sampled blood was obtained at baseline, cycle 4 day 1, and cycle 7 day 1. Trimming removed 8 bases from V and 1 base from J, with 10 bases in between. The CDR3 loop spans 13 amino acids. Germline V gene data show CDR1 as MNHEY and CDR2 as SVGAGI. In the case of this clone: Its matching antigen is unknown.

This table comes from immunoSEQ multiplex PCR, and its TCRdb copy is limited to in-frame clones, with some not included. Of 55,000 to 90,000 clones listed, 70% to 90% are singletons. The rearrangement joins TRBV6-5 to TRBJ2-3; D unresolved. This specimen was CD4+ or CD8+ T cells sorted from blood, taken in a trial of the OX40 agonist ivuxolimab. The receptor comes from an adult with an advanced solid tumor such as melanoma, head and neck, liver or kidney cancer. The chain's CDR3 is CASGSLRTDTQYF. CDR3 sequence (DNA): TGTGCCAGCGGGTCCCTTCGCACAGATACGCAGTATTTT.